The clone carrying this TCR beta chain was detected only once. The antigen remains undetermined. Germline loops: CDR1 ENHRY, CDR2 SYGVKD. This CDR3 comprises 14 residues. With V trimmed by 3 bases and J by 5 bases, 5 bases remained unmatched. This entry comes from a study of T cell responses to AZD1222 COVID-19 vaccine. The assay was immunoSEQ multiplex PCR, and TCRdb's table has in-frame clones only and misses some. The repertoire holds more than 95,000 clones, with about 86% as singletons. Findings of the study overall: Per reports, nearly half of all spike-specific TCRs target regions that are unmutated in variants.

The receptor was isolated from an adult who received the AZD1222 COVID-19 vaccine. The chain recombines TRBV10-3 with TRBJ2-7, with 9 bases fitting TRBD2. The source material was peripheral blood, sampled 28 days after the second AZD1222 dose. CDR3 residues: CAISDGREGNEQYF. Here the CDR3 DNA reads TGTGCCATCAGTGATGGGCGGGAGGGGAACGAGCAGTACTTC.